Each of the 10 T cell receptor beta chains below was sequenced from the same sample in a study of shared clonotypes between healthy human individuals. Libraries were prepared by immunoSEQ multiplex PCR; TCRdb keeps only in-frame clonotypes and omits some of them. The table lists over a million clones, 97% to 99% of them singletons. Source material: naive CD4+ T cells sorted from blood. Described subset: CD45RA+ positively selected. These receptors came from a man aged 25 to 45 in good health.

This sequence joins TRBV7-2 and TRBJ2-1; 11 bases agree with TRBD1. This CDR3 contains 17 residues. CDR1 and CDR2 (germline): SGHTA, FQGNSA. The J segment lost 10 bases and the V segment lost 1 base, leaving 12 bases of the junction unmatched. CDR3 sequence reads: CASSLGLLRDRGTEQFF. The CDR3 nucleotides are TGTGCCAGCAGCTTAGGGCTTCTTCGGGACAGGGGGACAGAGCAGTTCTTC.

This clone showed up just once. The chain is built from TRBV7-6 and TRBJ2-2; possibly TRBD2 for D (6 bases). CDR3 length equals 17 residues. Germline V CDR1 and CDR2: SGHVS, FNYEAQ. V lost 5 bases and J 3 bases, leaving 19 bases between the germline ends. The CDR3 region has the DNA TGTGCCAGCAGCCTAACACCGGGACTCCAAGACACCGGGGAGCTGTTTTTT. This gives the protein CASSLTPGLQDTGELFF.

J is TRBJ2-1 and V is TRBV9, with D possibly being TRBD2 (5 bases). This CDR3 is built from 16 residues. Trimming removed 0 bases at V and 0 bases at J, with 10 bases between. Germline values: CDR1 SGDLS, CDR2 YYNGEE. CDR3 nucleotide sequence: TGTGCCAGCAGCGTAGACCCGGGATTCTCCTACAATGAGCAGTTCTTC. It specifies CASSVDPGFSYNEQFF.

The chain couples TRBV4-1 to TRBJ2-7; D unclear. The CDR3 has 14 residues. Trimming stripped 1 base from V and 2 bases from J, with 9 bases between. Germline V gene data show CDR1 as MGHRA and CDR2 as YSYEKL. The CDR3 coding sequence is TGCGCCAGCAGCCAAGGACTTGGGGCCTACGAGCAGTACTTC. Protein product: CASSQGLGAYEQYF.

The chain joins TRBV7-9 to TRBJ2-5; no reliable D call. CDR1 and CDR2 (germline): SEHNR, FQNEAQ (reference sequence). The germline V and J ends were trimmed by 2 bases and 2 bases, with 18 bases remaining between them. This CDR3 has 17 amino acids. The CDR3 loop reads CASSLSDRSNSQETQYF. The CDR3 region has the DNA TGTGCCAGCAGCTTATCGGACCGTTCAAACTCTCAAGAGACCCAGTACTTC.

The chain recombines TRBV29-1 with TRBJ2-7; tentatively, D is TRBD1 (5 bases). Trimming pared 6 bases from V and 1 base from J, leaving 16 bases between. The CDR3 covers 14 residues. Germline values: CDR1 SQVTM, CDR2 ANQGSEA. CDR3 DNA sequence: TGCAGCGTCCGGCGGCAGGGTGGGTCCTACGAGCAGTACTTC. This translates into CSVRRQGGSYEQYF.

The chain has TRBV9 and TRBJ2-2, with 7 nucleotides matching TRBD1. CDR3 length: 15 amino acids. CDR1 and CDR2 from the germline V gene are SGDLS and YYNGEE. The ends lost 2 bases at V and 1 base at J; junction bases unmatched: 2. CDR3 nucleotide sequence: TGTGCCAGCAGCGTGACAGGGAAGAACACCGGGGAGCTGTTTTTT. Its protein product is CASSVTGKNTGELFF.

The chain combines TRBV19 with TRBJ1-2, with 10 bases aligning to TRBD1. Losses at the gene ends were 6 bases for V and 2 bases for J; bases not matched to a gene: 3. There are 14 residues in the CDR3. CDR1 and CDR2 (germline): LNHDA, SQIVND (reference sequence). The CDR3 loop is CASRPTGGNYGYTF. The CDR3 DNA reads TGTGCCAGTAGGCCGACAGGGGGCAACTATGGCTACACCTTC.

This CDR3 reads CASSLMGLNYGYTF. In nucleotides, the CDR3 is TGCGCCAGCAGCTTGATGGGTTTAAACTATGGCTACACCTTC. The chain combines TRBV5-1 with TRBJ1-2, with D uncertain. Germline lookup yields CDR1 SGHRS and CDR2 YFSETQ. There are 14 residues in the CDR3. The ends were cut back, 1 base at V and 2 bases at J, with 9 bases in the middle.

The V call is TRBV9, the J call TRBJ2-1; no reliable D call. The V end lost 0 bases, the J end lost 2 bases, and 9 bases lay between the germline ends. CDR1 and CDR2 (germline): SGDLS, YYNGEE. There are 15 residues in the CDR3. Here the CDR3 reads CASSVGAGTYNEQFF. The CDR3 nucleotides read TGTGCCAGCAGCGTAGGGGCAGGAACCTACAATGAGCAGTTCTTC.